This T cell receptor beta chain was found in a study of cytomegalovirus exposure and HLA in healthy donors. Among the roughly 120 subjects of the validation cohort, separate from the roughly 670-subject first cohort, were the donors. The germline V gene encodes CDR1 LGHNA and CDR2 YNFKEQ. The CDR3 spans 17 residues. After removal of 4 bases from V and 0 bases from J, the junction contained 8 bases not matched to a gene. Profiling relied on immunoSEQ multiplex PCR, and the TCRdb table lists in-frame clones only, not all of them. This sample has 150,000 to 200,000 clones, with approximately 83% found just once.

This sequence was found in a woman younger than 30 in good health and CMV-seropositive. V and J are TRBV4-2 and TRBJ1-3, with 8 bases aligning to TRBD1. Input material: PBMCs. CDR3 DNA: TGTGCCAGCAGCCCCTCAGGACAGGGCGACTCTGGAAACACCATATATTTT. Encoded protein: CASSPSGQGDSGNTIYF.